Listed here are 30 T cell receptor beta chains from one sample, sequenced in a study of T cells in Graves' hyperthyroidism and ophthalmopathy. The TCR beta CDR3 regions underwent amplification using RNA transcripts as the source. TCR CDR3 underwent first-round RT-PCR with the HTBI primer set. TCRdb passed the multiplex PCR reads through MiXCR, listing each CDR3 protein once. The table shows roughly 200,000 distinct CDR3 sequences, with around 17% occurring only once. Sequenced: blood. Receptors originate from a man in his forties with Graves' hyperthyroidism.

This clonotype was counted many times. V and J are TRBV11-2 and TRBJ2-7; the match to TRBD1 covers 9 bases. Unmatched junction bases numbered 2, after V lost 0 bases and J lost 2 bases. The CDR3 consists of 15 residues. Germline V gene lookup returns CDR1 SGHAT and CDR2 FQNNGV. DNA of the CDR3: TGTGCCAGCAGCTTAGAAGGGACAGGGCCCTACGAGCAGTACTTC. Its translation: CASSLEGTGPYEQYF. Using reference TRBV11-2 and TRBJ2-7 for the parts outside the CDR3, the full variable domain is EAGVAQSPRYKIIEKRQSVAFWCNPISGHATLYWYQQILGQGPKLLIQFQNNGVVDDSQLPKDRFSAERLKGVDSTLKIQPAKLEDSAVYLCASSLEGTGPYEQYFGPGTRLTVT.

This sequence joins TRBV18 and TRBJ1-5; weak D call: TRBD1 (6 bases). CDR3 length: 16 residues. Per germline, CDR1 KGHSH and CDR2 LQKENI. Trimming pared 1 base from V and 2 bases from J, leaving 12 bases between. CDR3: CASSPQRGGGNQPQHF. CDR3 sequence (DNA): TGTGCCAGCTCACCACAGAGGGGGGGTGGCAATCAGCCCCAGCATTTT.

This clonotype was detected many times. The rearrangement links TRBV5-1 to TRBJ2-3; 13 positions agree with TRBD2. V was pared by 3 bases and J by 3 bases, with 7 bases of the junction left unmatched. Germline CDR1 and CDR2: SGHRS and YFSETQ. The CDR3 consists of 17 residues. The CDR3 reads CASSSGLAGALTDTQYF. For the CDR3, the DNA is TGCGCCAGCAGCTCCGGACTAGCGGGGGCCCTAACAGATACGCAGTATTTT.

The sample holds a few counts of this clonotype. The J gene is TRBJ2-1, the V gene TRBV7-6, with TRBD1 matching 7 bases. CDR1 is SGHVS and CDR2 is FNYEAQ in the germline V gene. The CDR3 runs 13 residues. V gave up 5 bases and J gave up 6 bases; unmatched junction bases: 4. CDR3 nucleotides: TGTGCCAGCAGCCGAAGGGACAGCAATGAGCAGTTCTTC. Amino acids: CASSRRDSNEQFF.

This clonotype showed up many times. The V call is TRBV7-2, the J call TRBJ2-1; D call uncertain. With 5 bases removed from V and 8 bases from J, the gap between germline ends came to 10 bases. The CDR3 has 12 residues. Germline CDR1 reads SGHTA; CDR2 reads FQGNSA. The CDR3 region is CASSANGYEQFF. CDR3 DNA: TGTGCCAGCAGCGCCAACGGGTATGAGCAGTTCTTC. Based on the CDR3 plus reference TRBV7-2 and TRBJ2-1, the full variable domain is GAGVSQSPSNKVTEKGKDVELRCDPISGHTALYWYRQSLGQGLEFLIYFQGNSAPDKSGLPSDRFSAERTGGSVSTLTIQRTQQEDSAVYLCASSANGYEQFFGPGTRLTVL.

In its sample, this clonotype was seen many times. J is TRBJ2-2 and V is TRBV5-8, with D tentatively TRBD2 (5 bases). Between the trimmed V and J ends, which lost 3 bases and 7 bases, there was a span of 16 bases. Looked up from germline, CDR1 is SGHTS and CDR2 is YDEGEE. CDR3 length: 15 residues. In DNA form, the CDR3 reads TGTGCCAGCAGCTGGACGGGTCCCCGGGGCGGGGAGCTGTTTTTT. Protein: CASSWTGPRGGELFF.

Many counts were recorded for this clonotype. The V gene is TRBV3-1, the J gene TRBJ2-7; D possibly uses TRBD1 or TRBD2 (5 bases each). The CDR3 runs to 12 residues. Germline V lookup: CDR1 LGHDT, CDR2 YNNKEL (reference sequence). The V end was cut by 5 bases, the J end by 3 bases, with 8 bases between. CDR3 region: CASSRGVYEQYF. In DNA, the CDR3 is TGTGCCAGCAGCAGGGGAGTCTACGAGCAGTACTTC.

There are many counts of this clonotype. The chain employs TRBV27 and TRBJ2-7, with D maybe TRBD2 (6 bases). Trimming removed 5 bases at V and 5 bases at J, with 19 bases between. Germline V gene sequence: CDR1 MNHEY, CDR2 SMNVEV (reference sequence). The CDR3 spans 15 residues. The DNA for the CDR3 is TGTGCCAGCAGTCTGAGAATTGGACTAAGTCACGAGCAGTACTTC. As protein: CASSLRIGLSHEQYF.

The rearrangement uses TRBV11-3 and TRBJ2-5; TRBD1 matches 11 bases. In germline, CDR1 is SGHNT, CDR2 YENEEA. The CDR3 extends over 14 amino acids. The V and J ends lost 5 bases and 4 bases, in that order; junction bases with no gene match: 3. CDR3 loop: CASSPGQGGETQYF. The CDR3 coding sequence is TGTGCCAGCAGCCCGGGACAGGGGGGAGAGACCCAGTACTTC.

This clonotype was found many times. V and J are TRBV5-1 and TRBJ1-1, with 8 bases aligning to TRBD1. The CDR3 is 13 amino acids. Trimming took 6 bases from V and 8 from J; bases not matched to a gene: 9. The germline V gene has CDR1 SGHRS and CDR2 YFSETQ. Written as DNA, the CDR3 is TGCGCCAGCACCTTTGGACAGGGTTTCGAAGCTTTCTTT. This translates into CASTFGQGFEAFF.

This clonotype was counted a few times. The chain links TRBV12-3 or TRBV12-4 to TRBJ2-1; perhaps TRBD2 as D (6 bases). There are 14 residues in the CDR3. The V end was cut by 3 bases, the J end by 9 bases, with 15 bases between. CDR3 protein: CASSFGSPEGEQFF. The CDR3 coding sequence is TGTGCCAGCAGTTTCGGGAGCCCGGAAGGTGAGCAGTTCTTC.

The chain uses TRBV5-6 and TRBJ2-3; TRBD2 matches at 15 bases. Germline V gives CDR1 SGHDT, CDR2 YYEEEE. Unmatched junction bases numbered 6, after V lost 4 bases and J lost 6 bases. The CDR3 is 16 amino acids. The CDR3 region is CASSPGLAGGPDTQYF. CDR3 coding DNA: TGTGCCAGCAGCCCCGGACTAGCGGGGGGGCCCGATACGCAGTATTTT. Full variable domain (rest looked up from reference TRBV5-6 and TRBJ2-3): DAGVTQSPTHLIKTRGQQVTLRCSPKSGHDTVSWYQQALGQGPQFIFQYYEEEERQRGNFPDRFSGHQFPNYSSELNVNALLLGDSALYLCASSPGLAGGPDTQYFGPGTRLTVL.

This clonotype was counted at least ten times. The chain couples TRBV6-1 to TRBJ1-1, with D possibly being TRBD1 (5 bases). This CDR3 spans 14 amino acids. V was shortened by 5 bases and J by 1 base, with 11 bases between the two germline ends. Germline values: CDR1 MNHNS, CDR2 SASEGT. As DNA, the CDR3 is TGTGCCAGCAGTAGGGGACCCTGGAACACTGAAGCTTTCTTT. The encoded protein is CASSRGPWNTEAFF.

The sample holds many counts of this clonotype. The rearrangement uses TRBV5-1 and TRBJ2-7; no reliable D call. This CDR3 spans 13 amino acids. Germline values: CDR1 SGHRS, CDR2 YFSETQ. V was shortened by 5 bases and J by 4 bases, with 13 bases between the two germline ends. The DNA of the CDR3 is TGCGCCAGCAGGCCTACAGAACAATACGAGCAGTACTTC. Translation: CASRPTEQYEQYF.

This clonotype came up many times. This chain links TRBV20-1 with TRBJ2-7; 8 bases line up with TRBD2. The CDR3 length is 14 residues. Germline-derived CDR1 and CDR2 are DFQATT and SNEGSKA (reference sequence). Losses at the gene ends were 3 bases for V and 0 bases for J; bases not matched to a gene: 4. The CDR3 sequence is CSASRGGYSYEQYF. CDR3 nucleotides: TGCAGTGCTAGTCGCGGGGGGTACTCCTACGAGCAGTACTTC.

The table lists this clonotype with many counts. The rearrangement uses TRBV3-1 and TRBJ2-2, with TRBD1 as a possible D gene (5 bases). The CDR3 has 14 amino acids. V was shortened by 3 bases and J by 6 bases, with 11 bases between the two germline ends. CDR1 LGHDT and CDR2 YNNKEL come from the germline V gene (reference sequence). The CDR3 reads CASSHFRVAGELFF. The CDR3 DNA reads TGTGCCAGCAGCCATTTCAGGGTTGCCGGGGAGCTGTTTTTT.

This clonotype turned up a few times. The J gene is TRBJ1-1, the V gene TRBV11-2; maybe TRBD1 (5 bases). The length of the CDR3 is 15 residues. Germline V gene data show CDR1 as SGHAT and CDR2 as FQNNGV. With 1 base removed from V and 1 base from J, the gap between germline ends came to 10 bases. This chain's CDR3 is CASSLGGQGNTEAFF. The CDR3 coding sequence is TGTGCCAGCAGCTTAGGCGGGCAGGGGAACACTGAAGCTTTCTTT.

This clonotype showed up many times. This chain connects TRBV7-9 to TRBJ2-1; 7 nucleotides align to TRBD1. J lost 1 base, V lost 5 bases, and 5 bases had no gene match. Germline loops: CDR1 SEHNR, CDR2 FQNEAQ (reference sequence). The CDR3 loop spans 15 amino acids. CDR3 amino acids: CASSRPGQSYNEQFF. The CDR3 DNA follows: TGTGCCAGCAGCCGCCCGGGACAGTCCTACAATGAGCAGTTCTTC.

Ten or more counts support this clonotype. CDR3 loop: CASRGESYEQYF. For the CDR3, the DNA is TGCGCCAGCAGAGGAGAGTCCTACGAGCAGTACTTC. The chain joins TRBV5-1 to TRBJ2-7; D remains unclear. The germline CDR1 and CDR2 sequences are SGHRS and YFSETQ. The CDR3 extends over 12 amino acids. The germline V and J ends were trimmed by 5 bases and 1 base, with 7 bases remaining between them.

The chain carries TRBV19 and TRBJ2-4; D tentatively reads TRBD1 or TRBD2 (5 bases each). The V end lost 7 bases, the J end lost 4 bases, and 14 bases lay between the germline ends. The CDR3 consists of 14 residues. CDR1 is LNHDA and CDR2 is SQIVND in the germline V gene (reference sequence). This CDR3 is CASTPGTGKNIQYF. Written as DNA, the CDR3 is TGTGCCAGTACCCCCGGGACCGGAAAAAACATTCAGTACTTC.

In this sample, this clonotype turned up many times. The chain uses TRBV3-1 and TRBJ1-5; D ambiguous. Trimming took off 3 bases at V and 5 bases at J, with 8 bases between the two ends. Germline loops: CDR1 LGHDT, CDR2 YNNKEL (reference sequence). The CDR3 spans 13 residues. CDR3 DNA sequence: TGTGCCAGCAGCCAGGCCGGGCATCAGCCCCAGCATTTT. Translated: CASSQAGHQPQHF.

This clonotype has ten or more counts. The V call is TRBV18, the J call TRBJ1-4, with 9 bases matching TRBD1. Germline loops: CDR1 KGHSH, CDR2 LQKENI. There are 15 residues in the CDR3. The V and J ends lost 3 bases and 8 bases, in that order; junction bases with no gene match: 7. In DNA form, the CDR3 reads TGTGCCAGCTCACCTGGACAGGGGTTTGGAGAAAAACTGTTTTTT. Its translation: CASSPGQGFGEKLFF.

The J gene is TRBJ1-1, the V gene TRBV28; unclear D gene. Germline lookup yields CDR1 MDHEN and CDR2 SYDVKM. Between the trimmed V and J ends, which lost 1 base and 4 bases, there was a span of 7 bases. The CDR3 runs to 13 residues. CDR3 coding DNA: TGTGCCAGCAGTTTATTCAGTAGCACTGAAGCTTTCTTT. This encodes CASSLFSSTEAFF.

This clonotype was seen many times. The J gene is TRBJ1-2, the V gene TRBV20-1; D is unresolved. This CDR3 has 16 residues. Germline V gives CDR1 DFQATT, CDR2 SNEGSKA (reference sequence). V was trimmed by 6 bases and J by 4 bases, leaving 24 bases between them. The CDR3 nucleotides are TGCAGTGCCCCCCAGGCAGCCCCTATGACTAGCTATGGCTACACCTTC. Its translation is CSAPQAAPMTSYGYTF.

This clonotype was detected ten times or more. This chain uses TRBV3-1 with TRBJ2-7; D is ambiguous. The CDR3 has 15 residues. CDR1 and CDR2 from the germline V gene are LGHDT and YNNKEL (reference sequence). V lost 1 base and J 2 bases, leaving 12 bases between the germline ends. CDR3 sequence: CASSQGLLRTYEQYF. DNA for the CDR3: TGTGCCAGCAGCCAAGGGTTACTCAGGACCTACGAGCAGTACTTC.

CDR3 loop: CASSSTGHPGLAESTDTQYF. The CDR3 DNA follows: TGTGCCAGCAGTTCGACGGGACATCCGGGACTAGCGGAGTCCACAGATACGCAGTATTTT. The gene calls are TRBV12-3 or TRBV12-4 and TRBJ2-3, with 11 bases aligning to TRBD2. The CDR3 totals 20 residues. Trimming at V came to 4 bases and at J to 2 bases, leaving 17 bases not matched to a gene.

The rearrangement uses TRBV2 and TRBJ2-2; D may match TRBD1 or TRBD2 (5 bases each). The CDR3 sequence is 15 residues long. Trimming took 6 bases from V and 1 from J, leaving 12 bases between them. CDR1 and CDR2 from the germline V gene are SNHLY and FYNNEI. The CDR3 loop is CASRGDGLNTGELFF. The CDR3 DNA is TGTGCCAGCAGGGGGGACGGACTGAACACCGGGGAGCTGTTTTTT.

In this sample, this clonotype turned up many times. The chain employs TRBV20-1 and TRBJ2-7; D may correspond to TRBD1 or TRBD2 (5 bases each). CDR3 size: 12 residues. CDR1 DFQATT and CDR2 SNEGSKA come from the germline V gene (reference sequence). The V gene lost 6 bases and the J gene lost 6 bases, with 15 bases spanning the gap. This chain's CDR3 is CSARPGPIEQYF. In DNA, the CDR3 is TGCAGTGCCAGACCGGGACCCATCGAGCAGTACTTC.

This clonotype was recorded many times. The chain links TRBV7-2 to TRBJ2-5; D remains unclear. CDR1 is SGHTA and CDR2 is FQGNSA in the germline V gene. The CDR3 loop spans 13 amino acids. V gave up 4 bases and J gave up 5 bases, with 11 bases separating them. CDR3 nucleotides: TGTGCCAGCAGCTCCGGAGCCGCTGAGACCCAGTACTTC. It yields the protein CASSSGAAETQYF.

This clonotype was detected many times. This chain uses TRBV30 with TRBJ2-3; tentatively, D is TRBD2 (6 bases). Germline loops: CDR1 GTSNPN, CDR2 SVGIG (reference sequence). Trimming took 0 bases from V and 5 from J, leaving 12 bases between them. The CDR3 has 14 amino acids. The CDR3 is CAWSVGTWGDTQYF. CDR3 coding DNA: TGTGCCTGGAGTGTAGGGACTTGGGGAGATACGCAGTATTTT.